The clone carrying this T cell receptor (beta chain) was counted a few times. This specimen belongs to a study of human T cells and chemical hapten exposure. TCRdb analysed the RACE reads with MiXCR anew, one entry per CDR3 protein. Here the sample spans around 250,000 distinct CDR3 sequences, about 9.4% being singletons. Described time point: pre-sensitization, week 0. The treatment here: therapeutic diphenylcyclopropenone sensitization with weekly scalp DPC. V lost 2 bases, J lost 6 bases, and 14 bases lay in between. This CDR3 is 14 amino acids long. The chain links TRBV12-3 or TRBV12-4 to TRBJ2-7; the D gene is possibly TRBD2 (6 bases). The sequence derives from a woman in her 40s with alopecia areata. Some clones in this sample may be carry-over from other donors' samples. This specimen consisted of whole blood, obtained in connection with sensitization to the hapten diphenylcyclopropenone (DPC). CDR3 bases: TGTGCCAGCAGTTTAAGGGCATCGACTAGCGAGCAGTACTTC. It codes for CASSLRASTSEQYF.